The sequence of this TCR beta chain was determined in a study of shared clonotypes between healthy human individuals. The overall study: Contributing individuals were a couple of females and three males aged 18 to 49. General observations from the study: Rarefaction exposed incomplete sorted-subset sequencing despite large depth. Relative to memory subsets, naive subsets generally showed larger estimated richness.

TCRdb's copy holds only in-frame clones and misses some; the assay was immunoSEQ multiplex PCR. The sample lists around 690,000 clones; 80% to 95% were seen once. This CDR3 is 18 amino acids long. Per the germline V gene, CDR1 is MDHEN and CDR2 is SYDVKM. V was pared by 8 bases and J by 3 bases, with 18 bases of the junction left unmatched. Remarks on this clone: What it binds is unknown.

The receptor was derived from a man between 18 and 35 years old in good health. Some clones in this sample may be carry-over from other donors' samples. The J gene is TRBJ2-3, the V gene TRBV28; 9 positions agree with TRBD2. Sequenced material: memory CD8+ T cells from PBMCs. Subset described: CD45RO+ cells pooled with CCR7-negative TemRA cells. The CDR3 reads CASHIRSVGGRGTDTQYF. Here the CDR3 DNA reads TGTGCCAGCCATATAAGGTCTGTCGGCGGGAGGGGAACAGATACGCAGTATTTT.